What follows are 2 T cell receptor beta chains derived from one specimen sequenced in a study of blood T cell repertoires in COVID-19. Here immunoSEQ multiplex PCR was the method, and the copy in TCRdb shows in-frame clones only, minus some. The table lists about 300,000 clones, around 85% of them singletons. The specimen was peripheral blood. The receptors originated from a human donor with COVID-19, enrolled during active disease. The donor label of this sample is uncertain.

The gene calls are TRBV19 and TRBJ2-2; D gene unclear. The germline V gene has CDR1 LNHDA and CDR2 SQIVND (reference sequence). Trimming removed 5 bases at V and 0 bases at J, with 16 bases between. CDR3 length equals 17 residues. The CDR3 loop is CASSPLLFQANTGELFF. CDR3 DNA: TGTGCCAGTAGTCCCCTACTGTTTCAAGCGAACACCGGGGAGCTGTTTTTT. Supplemented by reference TRBV19 and TRBJ2-2, the full variable domain reads DGGITQSPKYLFRKEGQNVTLSCEQNLNHDAMYWYRQDPGQGLRLIYYSQIVNDFQKGDIAEGYSVSREKKESFPLTVTSAQKNPTAFYLCASSPLLFQANTGELFFGEGSRLTVL.

The chain combines TRBV10-2 with TRBJ1-6; D may be TRBD1 (5 bases). The germline V and J ends were trimmed by 0 bases and 6 bases, with 12 bases remaining between them. CDR3 length: 16 amino acids. CDR1 and CDR2 (germline): WSHSY, SAAADI. CDR3 in amino acids: CASSESLGGTNSPLHF. The CDR3 DNA reads TGCGCCAGCAGTGAGTCTCTCGGGGGTACTAATTCACCCCTCCACTTT.